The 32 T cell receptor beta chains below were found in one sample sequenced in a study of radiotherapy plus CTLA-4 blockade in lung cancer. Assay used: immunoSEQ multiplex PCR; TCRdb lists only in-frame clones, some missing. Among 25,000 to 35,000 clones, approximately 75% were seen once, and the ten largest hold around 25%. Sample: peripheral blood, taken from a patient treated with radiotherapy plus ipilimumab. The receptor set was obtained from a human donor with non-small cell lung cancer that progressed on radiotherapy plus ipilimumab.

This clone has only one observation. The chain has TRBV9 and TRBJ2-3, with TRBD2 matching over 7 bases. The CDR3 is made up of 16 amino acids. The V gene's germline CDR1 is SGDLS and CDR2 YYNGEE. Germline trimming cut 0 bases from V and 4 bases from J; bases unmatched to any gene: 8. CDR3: CASSVVGRGRADTQYF. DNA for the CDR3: TGTGCCAGCAGCGTAGTGGGGCGGGGGAGGGCAGATACGCAGTATTTT. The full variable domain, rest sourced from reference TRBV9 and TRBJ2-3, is DSGVTQTPKHLITATGQRVTLRCSPRSGDLSVYWYQQSLDQGLQFLIQYYNGEERAKGNILERFSAQQFPDLHSELNLSSLELGDSALYFCASSVVGRGRADTQYFGPGTRLTVL.

The CDR3 DNA is TGTGCCAGCTCACAGAACAGGGGGCGAGATGAAAAACTGTTTTTT. Amino acids: CASSQNRGRDEKLFF. V is TRBV18 and J is TRBJ1-4; 9 nucleotides align to TRBD1. The CDR3 contains 15 residues. The V segment lost 4 bases and the J segment 6 bases; nucleotides outside the gene matches: 6. Germline CDR1 and CDR2: KGHSH and LQKENI.

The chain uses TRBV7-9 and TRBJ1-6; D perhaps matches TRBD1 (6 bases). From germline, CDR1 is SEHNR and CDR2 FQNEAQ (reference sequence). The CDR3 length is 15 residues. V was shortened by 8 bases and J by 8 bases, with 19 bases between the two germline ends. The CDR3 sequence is CASGGASSGDSPLHF. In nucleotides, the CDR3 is TGTGCCAGCGGGGGGGCATCCTCGGGTGATTCACCCCTCCACTTT.

This CDR3 reads CASSLAPGQASEAFF. The CDR3 nucleotides read TGTGCCAGCAGCCTCGCACCGGGACAGGCGAGTGAAGCTTTCTTT. The chain employs TRBV14 and TRBJ1-1, with 8 bases aligning to TRBD1. Trimming cost V 4 bases and J 7 bases; bases outside gene matches: 11. CDR3 length: 15 residues. The germline V gene encodes CDR1 SGHDN and CDR2 FVKESK.

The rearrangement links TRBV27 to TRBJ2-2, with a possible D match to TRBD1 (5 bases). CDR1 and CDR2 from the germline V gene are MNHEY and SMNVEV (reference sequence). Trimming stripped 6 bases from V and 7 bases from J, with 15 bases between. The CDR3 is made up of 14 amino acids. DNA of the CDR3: TGTGCCAGCAGGGGAAGGGGCTTGGGCGGGGAGCTGTTTTTT. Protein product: CASRGRGLGGELFF.

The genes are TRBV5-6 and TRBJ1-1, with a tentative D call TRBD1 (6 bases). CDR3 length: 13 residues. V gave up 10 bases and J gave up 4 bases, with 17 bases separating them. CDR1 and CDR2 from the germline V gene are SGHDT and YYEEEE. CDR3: CAGDQGYGTEAFF. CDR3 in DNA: TGTGCCGGGGACCAGGGGTACGGCACTGAAGCTTTCTTT. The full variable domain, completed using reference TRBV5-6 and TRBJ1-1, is DAGVTQSPTHLIKTRGQQVTLRCSPKSGHDTVSWYQQALGQGPQFIFQYYEEEERQRGNFPDRFSGHQFPNYSSELNVNALLLGDSALYLCAGDQGYGTEAFFGQGTRLTVV.

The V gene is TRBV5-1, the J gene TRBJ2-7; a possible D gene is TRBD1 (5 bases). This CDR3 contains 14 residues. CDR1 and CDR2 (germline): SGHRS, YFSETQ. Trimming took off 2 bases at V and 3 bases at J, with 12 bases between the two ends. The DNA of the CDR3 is TGCGCCAGCAGCTTTGACAGCCTCCGCTACGAGCAGTACTTC. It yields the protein CASSFDSLRYEQYF.

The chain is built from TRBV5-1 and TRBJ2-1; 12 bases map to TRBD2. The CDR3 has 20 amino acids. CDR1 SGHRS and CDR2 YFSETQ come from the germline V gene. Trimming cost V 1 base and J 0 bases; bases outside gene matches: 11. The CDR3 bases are TGCGCCAGCAGCTTGCTCCCTAGCGGGGGGGCCATCAGCTCCTACAATGAGCAGTTCTTC. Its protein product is CASSLLPSGGAISSYNEQFF.

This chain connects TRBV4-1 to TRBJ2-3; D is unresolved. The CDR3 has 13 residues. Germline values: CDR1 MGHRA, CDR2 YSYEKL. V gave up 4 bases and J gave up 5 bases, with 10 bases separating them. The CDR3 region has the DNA TGCGCCAGCAGCCCCGGGTCAGAAGATACGCAGTATTTT. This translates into CASSPGSEDTQYF.

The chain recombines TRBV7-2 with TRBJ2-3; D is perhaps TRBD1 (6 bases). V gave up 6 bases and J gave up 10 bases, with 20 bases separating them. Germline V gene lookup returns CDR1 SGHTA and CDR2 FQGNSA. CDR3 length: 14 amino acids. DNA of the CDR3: TGTGCCAGCAGAGGGGACATAAGCATCCAAGCGCAGTATTTT. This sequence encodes CASRGDISIQAQYF.

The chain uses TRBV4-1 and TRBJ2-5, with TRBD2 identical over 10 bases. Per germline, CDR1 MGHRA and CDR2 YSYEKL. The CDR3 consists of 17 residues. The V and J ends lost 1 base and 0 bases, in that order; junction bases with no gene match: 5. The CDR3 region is CASSQGVTSGDQETQYF. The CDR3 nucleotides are TGCGCCAGCAGCCAAGGGGTTACTAGCGGGGACCAAGAGACCCAGTACTTC.

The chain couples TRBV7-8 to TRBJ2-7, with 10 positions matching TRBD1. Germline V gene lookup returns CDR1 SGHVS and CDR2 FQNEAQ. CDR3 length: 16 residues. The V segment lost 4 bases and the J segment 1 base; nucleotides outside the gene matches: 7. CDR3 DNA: TGTGCCAGCAGCTGGGGACAGGGGAAGGGATCCTACGAGCAGTACTTC. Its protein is CASSWGQGKGSYEQYF.

CDR3 loop: CASKQEGSSYEQYF. The CDR3 DNA reads TGTGCCAGCAAACAGGAAGGGTCCTCCTACGAGCAGTACTTC. This rearrangement joins TRBV7-2 to TRBJ2-7; TRBD1 is a possible D gene (5 bases). V lost 7 bases to trimming and J lost 0 bases, with 13 bases between them. The germline CDR1 and CDR2 sequences are SGHTA and FQGNSA. The CDR3 spans 14 residues.

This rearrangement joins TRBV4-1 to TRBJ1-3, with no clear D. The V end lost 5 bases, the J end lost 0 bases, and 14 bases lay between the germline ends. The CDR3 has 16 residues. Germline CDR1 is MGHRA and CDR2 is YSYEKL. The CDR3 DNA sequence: TGCGCCAGCAGCGTCGGTGCGGTTACCTCTGGAAACACCATATATTTT. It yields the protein CASSVGAVTSGNTIYF.

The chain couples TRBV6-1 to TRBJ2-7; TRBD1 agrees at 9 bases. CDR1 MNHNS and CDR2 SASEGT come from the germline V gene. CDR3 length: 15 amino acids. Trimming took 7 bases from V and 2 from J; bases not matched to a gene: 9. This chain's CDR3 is CASTDPGTGTYEQYF. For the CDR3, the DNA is TGTGCCAGCACCGATCCCGGGACAGGGACCTACGAGCAGTACTTC.

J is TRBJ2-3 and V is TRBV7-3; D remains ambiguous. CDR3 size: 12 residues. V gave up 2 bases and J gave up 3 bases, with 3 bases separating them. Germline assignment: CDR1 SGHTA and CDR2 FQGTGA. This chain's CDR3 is CASSLSTDTQYF. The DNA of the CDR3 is TGTGCCAGCAGCTTATCAACAGATACGCAGTATTTT. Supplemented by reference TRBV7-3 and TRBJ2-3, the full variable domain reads GAGVSQTPSNKVTEKGKYVELRCDPISGHTALYWYRQSLGQGPEFLIYFQGTGAADDSGLPNDRFFAVRPEGSVSTLKIQRTERGDSAVYLCASSLSTDTQYFGPGTRLTVL.

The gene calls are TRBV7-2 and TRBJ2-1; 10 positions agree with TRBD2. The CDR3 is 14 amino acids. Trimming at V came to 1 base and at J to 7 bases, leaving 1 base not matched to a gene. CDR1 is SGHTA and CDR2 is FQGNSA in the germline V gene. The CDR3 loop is CASSLVTSGNEQFF. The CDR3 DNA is TGTGCCAGCAGCTTAGTGACTAGCGGGAATGAGCAGTTCTTC.

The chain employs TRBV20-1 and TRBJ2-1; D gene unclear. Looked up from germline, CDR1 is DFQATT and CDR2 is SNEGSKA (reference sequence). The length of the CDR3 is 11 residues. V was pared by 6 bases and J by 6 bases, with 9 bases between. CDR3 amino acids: CSAKPVNEQFF. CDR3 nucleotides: TGCAGTGCCAAGCCCGTCAATGAGCAGTTCTTC.

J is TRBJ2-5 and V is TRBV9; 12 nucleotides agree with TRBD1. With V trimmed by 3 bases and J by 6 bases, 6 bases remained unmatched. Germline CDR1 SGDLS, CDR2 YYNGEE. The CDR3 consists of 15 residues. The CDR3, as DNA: TGTGCCAGCAGCGCCGGGACAGGGGGCGGAAAGACCCAGTACTTC. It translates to CASSAGTGGGKTQYF.

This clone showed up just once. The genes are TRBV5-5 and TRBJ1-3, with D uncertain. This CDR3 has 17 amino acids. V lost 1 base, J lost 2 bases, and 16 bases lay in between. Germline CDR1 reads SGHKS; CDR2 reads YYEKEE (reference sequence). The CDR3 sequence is CASSLNGGTRTGNTIYF. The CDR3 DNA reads TGTGCCAGCAGCTTGAATGGCGGCACCCGGACTGGAAACACCATATATTTT.

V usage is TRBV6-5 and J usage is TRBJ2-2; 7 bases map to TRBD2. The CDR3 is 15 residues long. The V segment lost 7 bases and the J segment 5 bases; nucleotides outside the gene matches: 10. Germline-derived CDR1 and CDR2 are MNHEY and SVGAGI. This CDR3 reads CASINLGLHTGELFF. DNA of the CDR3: TGTGCCAGCATTAATCTGGGACTACATACCGGGGAGCTGTTTTTT.

As DNA, the CDR3 is TGTGCCAGCAGCGTAGATCCCTTTGGGGGGAACTATGGCTACACCTTC. It encodes CASSVDPFGGNYGYTF. The V and J genes are TRBV9 and TRBJ1-2; weak D call: TRBD1 (5 bases). V was clipped by 0 bases and J by 2 bases, with 14 bases between them. The germline V gene has CDR1 SGDLS and CDR2 YYNGEE. The CDR3 contains 16 residues.

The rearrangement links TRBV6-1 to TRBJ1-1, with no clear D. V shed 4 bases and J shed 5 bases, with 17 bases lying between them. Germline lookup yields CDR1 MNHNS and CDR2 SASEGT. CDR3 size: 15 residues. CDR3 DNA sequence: TGTGCCAGCAGTGCTGAAACGGGGATGGGAACTGAAGCTTTCTTT. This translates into CASSAETGMGTEAFF.

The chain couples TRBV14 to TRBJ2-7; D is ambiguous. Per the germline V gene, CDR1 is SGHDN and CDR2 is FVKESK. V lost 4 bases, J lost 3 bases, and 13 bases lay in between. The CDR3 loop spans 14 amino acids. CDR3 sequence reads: CASSPTTTRYEQYF. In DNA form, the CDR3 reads TGTGCCAGCAGCCCAACGACAACCCGCTACGAGCAGTACTTC. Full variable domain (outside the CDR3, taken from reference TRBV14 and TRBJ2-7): EAGVTQFPSHSVIEKGQTVTLRCDPISGHDNLYWYRRVMGKEIKFLLHFVKESKQDESGMPNNRFLAERTGGTYSTLKVQPAELEDSGVYFCASSPTTTRYEQYFGPGTRLTVT.

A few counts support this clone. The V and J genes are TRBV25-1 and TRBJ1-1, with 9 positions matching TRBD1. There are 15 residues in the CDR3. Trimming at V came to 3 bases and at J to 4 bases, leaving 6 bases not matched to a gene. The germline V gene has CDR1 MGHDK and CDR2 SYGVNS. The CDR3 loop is CASSDRDRVGTEAFF. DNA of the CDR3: TGTGCCAGCAGTGATCGGGACAGGGTGGGCACTGAAGCTTTCTTT.

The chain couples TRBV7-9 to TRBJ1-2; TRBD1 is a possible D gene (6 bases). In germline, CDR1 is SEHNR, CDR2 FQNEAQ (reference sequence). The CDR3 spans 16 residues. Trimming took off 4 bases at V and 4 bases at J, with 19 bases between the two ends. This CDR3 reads CASSSPGQRDSYGYTF. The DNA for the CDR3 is TGTGCCAGCAGCTCACCCGGACAGCGGGACTCCTATGGCTACACCTTC.

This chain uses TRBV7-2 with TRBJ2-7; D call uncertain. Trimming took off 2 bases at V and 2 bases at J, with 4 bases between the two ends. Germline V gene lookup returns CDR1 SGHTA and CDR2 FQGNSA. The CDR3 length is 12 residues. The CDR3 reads CASSLTTYEQYF. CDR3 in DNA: TGTGCCAGCAGCTTAACAACCTACGAGCAGTACTTC.

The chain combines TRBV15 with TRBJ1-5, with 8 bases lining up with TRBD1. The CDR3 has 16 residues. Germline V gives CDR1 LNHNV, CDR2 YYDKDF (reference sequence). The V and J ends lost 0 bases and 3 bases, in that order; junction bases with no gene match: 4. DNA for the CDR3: TGTGCCACCAGCAGAGATGGCAGGGGGCACAATCAGCCCCAGCATTTT. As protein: CATSRDGRGHNQPQHF.

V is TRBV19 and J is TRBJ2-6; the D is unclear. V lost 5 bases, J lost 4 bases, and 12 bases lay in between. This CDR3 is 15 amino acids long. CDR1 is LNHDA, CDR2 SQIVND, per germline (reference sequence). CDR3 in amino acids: CASSRIELGANVLTF. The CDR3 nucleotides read TGTGCCAGTAGTCGAATAGAGCTGGGGGCCAACGTCCTGACTTTC.

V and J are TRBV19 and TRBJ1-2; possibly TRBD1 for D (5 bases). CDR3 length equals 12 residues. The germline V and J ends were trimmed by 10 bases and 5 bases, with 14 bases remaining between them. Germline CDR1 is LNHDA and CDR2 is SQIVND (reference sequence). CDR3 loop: CATRDGSYGYTF. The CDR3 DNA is TGTGCCACCAGGGATGGGTCGTATGGCTACACCTTC. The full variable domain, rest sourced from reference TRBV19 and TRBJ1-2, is DGGITQSPKYLFRKEGQNVTLSCEQNLNHDAMYWYRQDPGQGLRLIYYSQIVNDFQKGDIAEGYSVSREKKESFPLTVTSAQKNPTAFYLCATRDGSYGYTFGSGTRLTVV.

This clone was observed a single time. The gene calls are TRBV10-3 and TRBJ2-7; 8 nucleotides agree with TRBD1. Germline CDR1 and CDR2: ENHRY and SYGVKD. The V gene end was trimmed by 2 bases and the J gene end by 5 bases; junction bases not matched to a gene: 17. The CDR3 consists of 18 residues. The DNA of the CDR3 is TGTGCCATCAGTGAGCCTTTTTCCCTTGGACAGGGCCTCCACGAGCAGTACTTC. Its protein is CAISEPFSLGQGLHEQYF.

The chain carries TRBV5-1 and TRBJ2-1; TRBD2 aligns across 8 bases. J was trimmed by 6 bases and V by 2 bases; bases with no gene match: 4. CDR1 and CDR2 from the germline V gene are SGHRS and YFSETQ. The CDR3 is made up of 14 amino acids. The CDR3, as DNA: TGCGCCAGCAGCTTCGGCGGGGGGATCAATGAGCAGTTCTTC. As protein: CASSFGGGINEQFF.